The 31 T cell receptor beta chains listed next were all sequenced from one sample in a study of persistence of HIV-infected CD4 T cells. The antigens these receptors bind are not known. This was the immunoSEQ version 4 assay in survey mode. Assay: immunoSEQ multiplex PCR; the TCRdb copy retains only in-frame clones and omits some. The data hold 30,000 or so clones, with roughly 80% observed a single time. Cells were stimulated with overlapping HIV-1 Gag 15-mer peptides. Memory cells lacking CD40L and CD69 with high CD45RO were sorted. Specimen: CD4+ T cells sorted from PBMCs after roughly 17-hour stimulation, collected from a patient who received antiretroviral therapy. The receptors were gathered from an adult woman with HIV who was CMV-seropositive.

This clone has only a few counts. The chain has TRBV7-2 and TRBJ2-7; possibly TRBD1 for D (5 bases). The germline V gene encodes CDR1 SGHTA and CDR2 FQGNSA. Trimming took 5 bases from V and 2 from J, leaving 13 bases between them. The CDR3 runs 14 residues. The CDR3 loop reads CASSPSRDTYEQYF. The CDR3 DNA reads TGTGCCAGCAGCCCATCCAGGGATACCTACGAGCAGTACTTC.

This clone was seen a handful of times. CDR3 region: CATSDTGGTTEAFF. The CDR3 coding sequence is TGCGCCACCTCGGACACGGGGGGAACCACTGAAGCTTTCTTT. V gene TRBV5-1 combines with J gene TRBJ1-1, with a weak D call TRBD1 (5 bases). The CDR3 length is 14 residues. Germline V gene data show CDR1 as SGHRS and CDR2 as YFSETQ. V was cut by 9 bases and J by 4 bases, with 19 bases left in between.

The chain combines TRBV18 with TRBJ1-5, with 7 bases that match TRBD1. Germline assignment: CDR1 KGHSH and CDR2 LQKENI. CDR3 length equals 14 residues. Trimming removed 1 base from V and 4 bases from J; junction bases left unmatched: 1. The CDR3 bases are TGTGCCAGCTCACCACAGGGGGCTAATCAGCCCCAGCATTTT. Its translation is CASSPQGANQPQHF.

V and J are TRBV27 and TRBJ2-3, with TRBD2 matching 11 bases. The CDR3 is made up of 16 amino acids. J gave up 3 bases and V 6 bases, and 8 bases lay outside the gene matches. Looked up from germline, CDR1 is MNHEY and CDR2 is SMNVEV (reference sequence). Here the CDR3 DNA reads TGTGCCAGCAGGTCCATAGCGGGGGGGCAAACAGATACGCAGTATTTT. As protein: CASRSIAGGQTDTQYF.

The chain joins TRBV30 to TRBJ1-2; possible D gene TRBD1, 6 bases. Germline CDR1 is GTSNPN and CDR2 is SVGIG (reference sequence). The CDR3 has 12 residues. Trimming took 8 bases from V and 8 from J, leaving 18 bases between them. The CDR3 protein is CARGPAGEGYTF. Written as DNA, the CDR3 is TGTGCCCGGGGGCCAGCGGGCGAAGGCTACACCTTC.

The chain uses TRBV9 and TRBJ2-3, with D maybe TRBD1 (5 bases). CDR3 length: 15 amino acids. V shed 2 bases and J shed 2 bases, with 12 bases lying between them. Germline-derived CDR1 and CDR2 are SGDLS and YYNGEE. CDR3 protein: CASSVDSHHTDTQYF. The CDR3 DNA is TGTGCCAGCAGCGTTGACAGTCACCACACAGATACGCAGTATTTT.

The chain is built from TRBV9 and TRBJ1-3; D is unresolved. V shed 2 bases and J shed 3 bases, with 9 bases lying between them. Looked up from germline, CDR1 is SGDLS and CDR2 is YYNGEE. The CDR3 is made up of 14 amino acids. DNA for the CDR3: TGTGCCAGCAGCGTGAGTGACCGTGGAAACACCATATATTTT. Translated, it gives CASSVSDRGNTIYF.

This clone appeared a few times. This chain connects TRBV3-1 (or the pseudogene TRBV3-2) to TRBJ1-1; 7 bases map to TRBD1. Germline lookup yields CDR1 LGHDT and CDR2 YNNKEL (reference sequence). The CDR3 is 19 amino acids. J lost 4 bases, V lost 1 base, and 18 bases had no gene match. This chain's CDR3 is CASSQGDGAGTVRSTEAFF. CDR3 bases: TGTGCCAGCAGCCAAGGGGACGGGGCAGGGACAGTGAGGAGCACTGAAGCTTTCTTT.

CDR3 bases: TGTGCCAGCAGTTCGCGGGAACAGCCCCAGCATTTT. This codes for CASSSREQPQHF. V is TRBV28 and J is TRBJ1-5; D uncertain. Germline CDR1 and CDR2: MDHEN and SYDVKM. Trimming stripped 4 bases from V and 7 bases from J, with 8 bases between. This CDR3 spans 12 amino acids.

This clone has more than one count but fewer than ten. The chain is built from TRBV4-1 and TRBJ2-7; 7 bases align to TRBD2. This CDR3 has 19 residues. Germline assignment: CDR1 MGHRA and CDR2 YSYEKL. V was clipped by 1 base and J by 2 bases; unmatched bases: 17. The CDR3 spells CASSQVLRTRVPFTYEQYF. The CDR3 DNA reads TGCGCCAGCAGCCAAGTGCTCCGGACTAGAGTTCCGTTTACCTACGAGCAGTACTTC.

This rearrangement joins TRBV14 to TRBJ1-2; a weak D match, TRBD1 (5 bases). The germline gives CDR1 SGHDN, CDR2 FVKESK. The CDR3 length is 16 residues. V gave up 2 bases and J gave up 4 bases, with 17 bases separating them. CDR3 sequence: CASSQIDSRMSYGYTF. DNA of the CDR3: TGTGCCAGCAGCCAAATAGACAGTCGGATGAGCTATGGCTACACCTTC.

As DNA, the CDR3 is TGTGCCAGCAGCCAAGATTCACAGGGTGCCTATGGCTACACCTTC. This gives the protein CASSQDSQGAYGYTF. This chain connects TRBV3-1 (or the pseudogene TRBV3-2) to TRBJ1-2; D perhaps matches TRBD1 (6 bases). Germline loops: CDR1 LGHDT, CDR2 YNNKEL (reference sequence). The CDR3 has 15 residues. V lost 0 bases to trimming and J lost 4 bases, with 12 bases between them.

The V call is TRBV27, the J call TRBJ2-1; TRBD2 matches at 14 bases. The V gene end was trimmed by 5 bases and the J gene end by 6 bases; junction bases not matched to a gene: 3. This CDR3 spans 15 amino acids. In germline, CDR1 is MNHEY, CDR2 SMNVEV (reference sequence). DNA for the CDR3: TGTGCCAGCAGTACCGGGACTAGCGGGAGCAATGAGCAGTTCTTC. Protein sequence: CASSTGTSGSNEQFF.

The V call is TRBV30, the J call TRBJ2-3; TRBD1 matches at 7 bases. Germline values: CDR1 GTSNPN, CDR2 SVGIG (reference sequence). The J segment lost 4 bases and the V segment lost 1 base, leaving 5 bases of the junction unmatched. This CDR3 contains 14 residues. The CDR3 region has the DNA TGTGCCTGGAGTGCCGGACAGGCCCCAGATACGCAGTATTTT. This translates into CAWSAGQAPDTQYF.

The chain uses TRBV29-1 and TRBJ1-1, with a tentative D call TRBD1 (6 bases). V shed 7 bases and J shed 5 bases, with 14 bases lying between them. The CDR3 extends over 12 amino acids. Germline V CDR1 and CDR2: SQVTM, ANQGSEA. CDR3: CSAGTSATEAFF. The CDR3 DNA follows: TGCAGCGCAGGGACATCTGCGACTGAAGCTTTCTTT.

The chain is built from TRBV14 and TRBJ1-1, with D unresolved. V was pared by 3 bases and J by 5 bases, with 19 bases between. The CDR3 covers 16 residues. CDR1 and CDR2 from the germline V gene are SGHDN and FVKESK. The CDR3 spells CASSQSRWATITEAFF. In DNA form, the CDR3 reads TGTGCCAGCAGCCAGTCGCGTTGGGCGACAATAACTGAAGCTTTCTTT.

The DNA for the CDR3 is TGTGCCAGCAGCGCGACGGGCGAGCAGTACTTC. It codes for CASSATGEQYF. V usage is TRBV7-8 and J usage is TRBJ2-7, with unresolved D. Germline V gene lookup returns CDR1 SGHVS and CDR2 FQNEAQ. V lost 5 bases to trimming and J lost 6 bases, with 8 bases between them. The CDR3 length is 11 residues.

This clone is hyperexpanded (1% or more) within its sample. CDR3 DNA: TGTGCCAGCAGCCAAGATGTCCGGGGGAATAAGCAGTACTTC. Amino acid sequence: CASSQDVRGNKQYF. This sequence joins TRBV3-1 (or the pseudogene TRBV3-2) and TRBJ2-7, with D maybe TRBD2 (6 bases). The CDR3 sequence is 14 residues long. V lost 0 bases and J lost 8, with 14 bases in between. The V gene's germline CDR1 is LGHDT and CDR2 YNNKEL (reference sequence).

The V call is TRBV7-3, the J call TRBJ2-2; D remains unclear. V was shortened by 5 bases and J by 4 bases, with 8 bases between the two germline ends. From germline, CDR1 is SGHTA and CDR2 FQGTGA. The length of the CDR3 is 13 residues. This CDR3 is CASSLSRTGELFF. The CDR3 DNA reads TGTGCCAGCAGCCTTAGCCGCACCGGGGAGCTGTTTTTT.

The chain recombines TRBV30 with TRBJ1-4, with a possible D match to TRBD1 (6 bases). Germline V gene sequence: CDR1 GTSNPN, CDR2 SVGIG (reference sequence). V lost 2 bases, J lost 2 bases, and 15 bases lay in between. This CDR3 comprises 16 residues. The CDR3 bases are TGTGCCTGGAGTCAAGGACAGCTGGGGACTAATGAAAAACTGTTTTTT. It translates to CAWSQGQLGTNEKLFF.

The rearrangement links TRBV3-1 (or the pseudogene TRBV3-2) to TRBJ2-3; 13 nucleotides agree with TRBD2. The CDR3 has 15 residues. The germline gives CDR1 LGHDT, CDR2 YNNKEL (reference sequence). V was clipped by 4 bases and J by 3 bases; unmatched bases: 1. CDR3 DNA: TGTGCCAGCAGCCGGACTAGCGGGAGAACAGATACGCAGTATTTT. Translating it yields CASSRTSGRTDTQYF.

This clone was counted a single time. The chain combines TRBV5-6 with TRBJ2-6; weak D call: TRBD2 (5 bases). CDR3 length equals 15 residues. Germline V CDR1 and CDR2: SGHDT, YYEEEE. V was trimmed by 4 bases and J by 0 bases, leaving 8 bases between them. The CDR3 nucleotides are TGTGCCAGCAGCCGGAGGAGCTCTGGGGCCAACGTCCTGACTTTC. Translating gives CASSRRSSGANVLTF.

V usage is TRBV27 and J usage is TRBJ1-6; D unresolved. The V and J ends lost 4 bases and 3 bases respectively, with 13 bases between them. Germline V gene sequence: CDR1 MNHEY, CDR2 SMNVEV (reference sequence). The CDR3 has 16 residues. CDR3 sequence: CASSWLGVGYNSPLHF. The CDR3 nucleotides are TGTGCCAGCAGTTGGTTGGGAGTAGGCTATAATTCACCCCTCCACTTT.

This clone is classed as medium-sized. This chain connects TRBV7-2 to TRBJ1-1; TRBD1 matches 7 bases. J lost 1 base, V lost 5 bases, and 7 bases had no gene match. Germline CDR1 SGHTA, CDR2 FQGNSA. The CDR3 contains 15 residues. CDR3 sequence reads: CASSTPRQGNTEAFF. The CDR3 coding sequence is TGTGCCAGCAGCACGCCCCGACAGGGGAACACTGAAGCTTTCTTT.

The chain recombines TRBV27 with TRBJ2-5, with D perhaps matching TRBD1 (5 bases). Deletions cut 3 bases from V and 5 bases from J, with 13 bases between. The CDR3 runs 14 residues. Germline-derived CDR1 and CDR2 are MNHEY and SMNVEV (reference sequence). Here the CDR3 reads CASSFSVGQETQYF. CDR3 DNA: TGTGCCAGCAGTTTTTCAGTGGGGCAGGAGACCCAGTACTTC.

This chain links TRBV9 with TRBJ2-2; D not certain. The CDR3 is 16 residues long. The germline CDR1 and CDR2 sequences are SGDLS and YYNGEE. The V end lost 0 bases, the J end lost 1 base, and 10 bases lay between the germline ends. The CDR3 loop reads CASSVAPTVNTGELFF. The CDR3 coding sequence is TGTGCCAGCAGCGTAGCTCCTACAGTGAACACCGGGGAGCTGTTTTTT.

This clone has only one observation. The CDR3 is CASSQFVENTEAFF. CDR3 sequence (DNA): TGTGCCAGCAGCCAGTTCGTGGAGAACACTGAAGCTTTCTTT. The J gene is TRBJ1-1, the V gene TRBV3-1 (or the pseudogene TRBV3-2); D is uncertain. CDR3 length equals 14 residues. Germline values: CDR1 LGHDT, CDR2 YNNKEL (reference sequence). The V gene lost 3 bases and the J gene lost 1 base, with 9 bases spanning the gap.

The genes are TRBV30 and TRBJ1-5; D not certain. The V end was cut by 0 bases, the J end by 0 bases, with 12 bases between. Looked up from germline, CDR1 is GTSNPN and CDR2 is SVGIG (reference sequence). CDR3 length: 16 residues. CDR3 sequence (DNA): TGTGCCTGGAGTGTACTGGGCGGTTATAGCAATCAGCCCCAGCATTTT. Residues: CAWSVLGGYSNQPQHF. Based on the CDR3 plus reference TRBV30 and TRBJ1-5, the full variable domain is SQTIHQWPATLVQPVGSPLSLECTVEGTSNPNLYWYRQAAGRGLQLLFYSVGIGQISSEVPQNLSASRPQDRQFILSSKKLLLSDSGFYLCAWSVLGGYSNQPQHFGDGTRLSIL.

V gene TRBV19 combines with J gene TRBJ1-5; D unclear. The CDR3 has 19 amino acids. V was clipped by 8 bases and J by 0 bases, with 26 bases between them. Looked up from germline, CDR1 is LNHDA and CDR2 is SQIVND (reference sequence). In DNA, the CDR3 is TGTGCCAGTGGCTACTCCGGGAGAGGGAGGACTGATAGCAATCAGCCCCAGCATTTT. Protein sequence: CASGYSGRGRTDSNQPQHF.

This clone turned up a few times. J is TRBJ2-5 and V is TRBV4-1; D call uncertain. There are 13 residues in the CDR3. V was trimmed by 4 bases and J by 4 bases, leaving 10 bases between them. Germline V CDR1 and CDR2: MGHRA, YSYEKL. CDR3 sequence (DNA): TGCGCCAGCAGCCTGCAGATGGGAGAGACCCAGTACTTC. This translates into CASSLQMGETQYF.

With respect to this clone: Germline is not matched at one junction end, which may reflect a read error. V and J are TRBV11-3 and TRBJ2-2; 9 bases are shared with TRBD2. This CDR3 spans 15 amino acids. Germline CDR1 is SGHNT and CDR2 is YENEEA. CDR3 sequence: CARSLGGGGAGELFF. The CDR3 DNA reads as TGTGCCCGCAGCTTAGGCGGCGGGGGGGCCGGGGAGCTGTTTTTT.